The 17 T cell receptor beta chains below were found in one sample sequenced in a study of blood T cell repertoires in COVID-19. This table comes from immunoSEQ multiplex PCR, and its TCRdb copy is limited to in-frame clones, with some not included. The table has just over 250,000 clones, 88% seen once. The sequencing input was peripheral blood. These receptors were obtained from a man aged 60 to 69 who had recovered from COVID-19.

The J gene is TRBJ2-1, the V gene TRBV6-1; possible D gene TRBD2, 6 bases. The V and J ends lost 2 bases and 6 bases respectively, with 14 bases between them. Germline assignment: CDR1 MNHNS and CDR2 SASEGT. The CDR3 is made up of 15 amino acids. CDR3 residues: CASSEPGGLTNEQFF. The DNA of the CDR3 is TGTGCCAGCAGTGAACCCGGGGGACTTACCAATGAGCAGTTCTTC.

The chain combines TRBV10-1 with TRBJ2-7; perhaps TRBD2 as D (6 bases). The V gene lost 6 bases and the J gene lost 9 bases, with 21 bases spanning the gap. The length of the CDR3 is 14 residues. In germline, CDR1 is WNHNN, CDR2 SYGVQD (reference sequence). As DNA, the CDR3 is TGCGCCAGCAGGGTACGGGAGAAGCCTACGAGGCAGTACTTC. This codes for CASRVREKPTRQYF.

The gene calls are TRBV7-9 and TRBJ1-4; 12 bases line up with TRBD1. Germline V gene lookup returns CDR1 SEHNR and CDR2 FQNEAQ (reference sequence). J gave up 2 bases and V 5 bases, and 6 bases lay outside the gene matches. The CDR3 covers 17 residues. CDR3 nucleotides: TGTGCCAGCAGCCTCGGGACAGGGGGCTCCACTAATGAAAAACTGTTTTTT. Protein sequence: CASSLGTGGSTNEKLFF.

The gene calls are TRBV5-1 and TRBJ1-4; the match to TRBD1 covers 8 bases. V trimming: 0 bases; J trimming: 6 bases; junction bases outside the gene matches: 7. The CDR3 totals 16 residues. Per the germline V gene, CDR1 is SGHRS and CDR2 is YFSETQ. CDR3 loop: CASSLEGATGDEKLFF. The CDR3, as DNA: TGCGCCAGCAGCTTGGAGGGCGCGACAGGGGATGAAAAACTGTTTTTT.

V gene TRBV6-1 combines with J gene TRBJ1-2; weak D call: TRBD1 (5 bases). The CDR3 sequence is 19 residues long. The germline CDR1 and CDR2 sequences are MNHNS and SASEGT. The V and J ends lost 1 base and 0 bases respectively, with 21 bases between them. The chain's CDR3 is CASSEGWGLQPAPNYGYTF. In DNA form, the CDR3 reads TGTGCCAGCAGTGAAGGGTGGGGCCTCCAGCCAGCTCCTAACTATGGCTACACCTTC.

The chain employs TRBV11-2 and TRBJ2-2, with TRBD1 identical over 7 bases. CDR3 length: 15 residues. With 2 bases clipped from V and 5 bases from J, the junction kept 5 bases outside the gene matches. Per the germline V gene, CDR1 is SGHAT and CDR2 is FQNNGV. The CDR3 sequence: CASSLRAGGTGELFF. CDR3 coding DNA: TGTGCCAGCAGCTTAAGGGCAGGGGGTACCGGGGAGCTGTTTTTT.

The CDR3 loop reads CASKSLDSSYEQYF. Written as DNA, the CDR3 is TGTGCCAGTAAATCTCTGGACAGCTCCTACGAGCAGTACTTC. The chain has TRBV6-5 and TRBJ2-7; D is perhaps TRBD1 (6 bases). Germline loops: CDR1 MNHEY, CDR2 SVGAGI. This CDR3 is built from 14 residues. V dropped 9 bases and J dropped 0 bases, with 15 bases sitting between them.

The rearrangement joins TRBV24-1 to TRBJ2-7, with D perhaps matching TRBD2 (7 bases). Germline CDR1 and CDR2: KGHDR and SFDVKD. CDR3 length: 13 amino acids. The CDR3: CACGGGSREEQYF. CDR3 nucleotides: TGTGCTTGCGGAGGGGGATCGCGGGAGGAGCAGTACTTC.

The J gene is TRBJ2-5, the V gene TRBV5-1, with D perhaps matching TRBD2 (7 bases). V was cut by 4 bases and J by 3 bases, with 16 bases left in between. The length of the CDR3 is 15 residues. Germline CDR1 SGHRS, CDR2 YFSETQ. Here the CDR3 DNA reads TGCGCCAGCAGCGGCAGAGGGGGGGCCGAAGAGACCCAGTACTTC. It yields the protein CASSGRGGAEETQYF.

Here the CDR3 reads CASSLGPTGMYEQYF. Written as DNA, the CDR3 is TGTGCCAGCAGCTTGGGCCCGACGGGAATGTACGAGCAGTACTTC. This chain joins TRBV5-8 and TRBJ2-7, with TRBD2 as a possible D gene (5 bases). The germline gives CDR1 SGHTS, CDR2 YDEGEE. The CDR3 covers 15 residues. V dropped 0 bases and J dropped 4 bases, with 14 bases sitting between them.

CDR3 loop: CASSDSKGGGPDTQYF. The CDR3 DNA reads as TGTGCCAGCAGTGACTCGAAAGGCGGGGGGCCAGATACGCAGTATTTT. The chain combines TRBV6-4 with TRBJ2-3; 8 positions match TRBD2. With 0 bases clipped from V and 4 bases from J, the junction kept 6 bases outside the gene matches. Per the germline V gene, CDR1 is MRHNA and CDR2 is SNTAGT. This CDR3 has 16 residues.

This chain uses TRBV6-4 with TRBJ2-7, with D possibly matching TRBD1 (5 bases). The V end lost 3 bases, the J end lost 0 bases, and 9 bases lay between the germline ends. Germline CDR1 reads MRHNA; CDR2 reads SNTAGT. The CDR3 is 14 residues long. The CDR3 DNA is TGTGCCAGCAGTGAGTTTCAGGGCTCCTACGAGCAGTACTTC. Its protein product is CASSEFQGSYEQYF.

This clone showed up just a few times. DNA for the CDR3: TGTGCCAGCAGCTTAGTTGGGGGCTCTCAGCCCCAGCATTTT. Its protein product is CASSLVGGSQPQHF. The chain has TRBV11-2 and TRBJ1-5; TRBD1 might be the D (6 bases). CDR1 and CDR2 from the germline V gene are SGHAT and FQNNGV. V was cut by 1 base and J by 6 bases, with 10 bases left in between. The length of the CDR3 is 14 residues.

The chain recombines TRBV27 with TRBJ2-6; D unclear. Germline V lookup: CDR1 MNHEY, CDR2 SMNVEV (reference sequence). The CDR3 spans 14 residues. V lost 5 bases to trimming and J lost 4 bases, with 9 bases between them. DNA for the CDR3: TGTGCCAGCAGTCCCCGCGAGGGGGCCAACGTCCTGACTTTC. Translated, it gives CASSPREGANVLTF.

The chain joins TRBV9 to TRBJ2-1, with TRBD1 matching 9 bases. CDR3 length: 15 amino acids. Germline V gives CDR1 SGDLS, CDR2 YYNGEE. J lost 4 bases, V lost 3 bases, and 5 bases had no gene match. CDR3 sequence: CASSDRQGGYNEQFF. The CDR3 DNA is TGTGCCAGCAGCGACCGACAGGGGGGATACAATGAGCAGTTCTTC.

V is TRBV27 and J is TRBJ1-1; 7 positions agree with TRBD1. There are 15 residues in the CDR3. Trimming cost V 5 bases and J 4 bases; bases outside gene matches: 10. Looked up from germline, CDR1 is MNHEY and CDR2 is SMNVEV (reference sequence). DNA for the CDR3: TGTGCCAGCAGTCCTAGGGGGCGAAAGGGCACTGAAGCTTTCTTT. This codes for CASSPRGRKGTEAFF.

The chain carries TRBV4-2 and TRBJ1-6; 8 bases agree with TRBD1. The V gene end was trimmed by 0 bases and the J gene end by 8 bases; junction bases not matched to a gene: 3. The CDR3 is made up of 15 amino acids. CDR1 and CDR2 from the germline V gene are LGHNA and YNFKEQ. CDR3 sequence reads: CASSQDGQGDSPLHF. The CDR3, as DNA: TGTGCCAGCAGCCAAGATGGACAGGGCGATTCACCCCTCCACTTT.